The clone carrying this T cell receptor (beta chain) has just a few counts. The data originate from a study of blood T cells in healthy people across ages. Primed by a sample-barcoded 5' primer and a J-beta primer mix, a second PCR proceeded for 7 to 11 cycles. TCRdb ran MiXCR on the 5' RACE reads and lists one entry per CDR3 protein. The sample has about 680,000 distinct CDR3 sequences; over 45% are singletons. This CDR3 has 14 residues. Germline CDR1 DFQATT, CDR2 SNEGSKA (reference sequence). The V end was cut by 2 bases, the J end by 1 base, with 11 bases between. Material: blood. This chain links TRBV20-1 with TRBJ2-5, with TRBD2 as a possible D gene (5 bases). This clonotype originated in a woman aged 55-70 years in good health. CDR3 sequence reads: CSARSGLGQETQYF. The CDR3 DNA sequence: TGCAGTGCTAGATCCGGACTGGGCCAAGAGACCCAGTACTTC.